This passage covers 9 T cell receptor beta chains from one sample sequenced in a study of blood T cell repertoires in COVID-19. The data were produced by immunoSEQ multiplex PCR, yet TCRdb's version contains in-frame clones alone and is incomplete. The profile covers approximately 180,000 clones, with roughly nine tenths appearing a single time and under 3% taken by the ten largest. Sequencing was carried out using PBMCs or T cells enriched from blood (not recorded which). Receptors were obtained from a woman aged 40 to 50 with acute COVID-19.

The rearrangement links TRBV19 to TRBJ1-5, with 10 bases aligning to TRBD1. The CDR3 runs 14 residues. Germline trimming cut 5 bases from V and 11 bases from J; bases unmatched to any gene: 9. Germline CDR1 and CDR2: LNHDA and SQIVND (reference sequence). CDR3 nucleotides: TGTGCCAGTAGTGGACAGGGGGGTAGGCAGACCCAGCATTTT. Amino acids: CASSGQGGRQTQHF.

The CDR3 DNA reads as TGTGCCAGCAGCCAAACGAGCGGGAAGAGCCAAGAGACCCAGTACTTC. Its translation: CASSQTSGKSQETQYF. The J gene is TRBJ2-5, the V gene TRBV3-1 (or the pseudogene TRBV3-2); TRBD2 matches at 7 bases. J gave up 1 base and V 2 bases, and 7 bases lay outside the gene matches. Germline V gives CDR1 LGHDT, CDR2 YNNKEL (reference sequence). There are 16 residues in the CDR3.

The V gene is TRBV19, the J gene TRBJ2-3; D call uncertain. This CDR3 has 11 amino acids. The V end lost 4 bases, the J end lost 5 bases, and 4 bases lay between the germline ends. Germline CDR1 and CDR2: LNHDA and SQIVND (reference sequence). CDR3: CASSNIDTQYF. In DNA form, the CDR3 reads TGTGCCAGTAGTAATATAGATACGCAGTATTTT.

The chain links TRBV9 to TRBJ2-1; 9 bases are a match to TRBD2. J gave up 0 bases and V 4 bases, and 8 bases lay outside the gene matches. This CDR3 is 17 amino acids long. CDR1 is SGDLS, CDR2 YYNGEE, per germline. DNA of the CDR3: TGTGCCAGCAGCACAGATTCTAGCGGGGCCTCCTACAATGAGCAGTTCTTC. Translation gives CASSTDSSGASYNEQFF.

The chain uses TRBV10-3 and TRBJ2-1, with unresolved D. The CDR3 is 12 residues long. V shed 4 bases and J shed 6 bases, with 7 bases lying between them. From germline, CDR1 is ENHRY and CDR2 SYGVKD. CDR3 in amino acids: CAISANFNEQFF. The CDR3 bases are TGTGCCATCAGTGCCAACTTCAATGAGCAGTTCTTC.

The J gene is TRBJ2-3, the V gene TRBV5-1; 7 bases align to TRBD1. Unmatched junction bases numbered 8, after V lost 2 bases and J lost 2 bases. The length of the CDR3 is 16 residues. CDR1 is SGHRS and CDR2 is YFSETQ in the germline V gene. CDR3 region: CASSLEGAGPTDTQYF. The CDR3 region has the DNA TGCGCCAGCAGCTTAGAGGGGGCAGGGCCCACAGATACGCAGTATTTT.

The chain uses TRBV9 and TRBJ2-1; 7 bases align to TRBD1. Germline V gene data show CDR1 as SGDLS and CDR2 as YYNGEE. Trimming removed 3 bases from V and 7 bases from J; junction bases left unmatched: 10. CDR3 length: 15 amino acids. The CDR3 loop is CASSAEGASRNEQFF. The CDR3 region has the DNA TGTGCCAGCAGCGCCGAGGGGGCCAGCCGTAATGAGCAGTTCTTC.

The J gene is TRBJ2-2, the V gene TRBV29-1; 7 nucleotides align to TRBD1. With 3 bases clipped from V and 4 bases from J, the junction kept 5 bases outside the gene matches. CDR1 and CDR2 from the germline V gene are SQVTM and ANQGSEA. The CDR3 totals 14 residues. The CDR3 sequence: CSVEVQGVTGELFF. CDR3 bases: TGCAGCGTTGAGGTGCAGGGGGTCACCGGGGAGCTGTTTTTT.

The chain carries TRBV19 and TRBJ2-7; a weak D match, TRBD2 (5 bases). The CDR3 sequence is 13 residues long. V lost 0 bases, J lost 7 bases, and 10 bases lay in between. The germline V gene has CDR1 LNHDA and CDR2 SQIVND (reference sequence). The CDR3 sequence: CASSIEAGGEQYF. The CDR3 coding sequence is TGTGCCAGTAGTATAGAGGCGGGTGGAGAGCAGTACTTC. The full variable domain, its missing parts supplied by reference TRBV19 and TRBJ2-7, is DGGITQSPKYLFRKEGQNVTLSCEQNLNHDAMYWYRQDPGQGLRLIYYSQIVNDFQKGDIAEGYSVSREKKESFPLTVTSAQKNPTAFYLCASSIEAGGEQYFGPGTRLTVT.